These 22 T cell receptor beta chains were all obtained from the same sample, sequenced in a study of blood T cell repertoires in COVID-19. Here immunoSEQ multiplex PCR was the method, and the copy in TCRdb shows in-frame clones only, minus some. The repertoire consists of tens of thousands of clones, with about four fifths occurring once and the leading ten covering 15% to 20%. What was sequenced was peripheral blood. Receptors were obtained from a woman between 55 and 75 years old with acute or convalescent COVID-19.

This chain uses TRBV5-5 with TRBJ1-1, with D possibly being TRBD1 (5 bases). The CDR3 is 15 residues long. Germline V CDR1 and CDR2: SGHKS, YYEKEE (reference sequence). V lost 4 bases, J lost 2 bases, and 15 bases lay in between. Here the CDR3 DNA reads TGTGCCAGCAGCCTGCCGGGACTCTATAACACTGAAGCTTTCTTT. Residues: CASSLPGLYNTEAFF.

V is TRBV2 and J is TRBJ1-4; 7 bases match TRBD1. Germline lookup yields CDR1 SNHLY and CDR2 FYNNEI. V trimming: 5 bases; J trimming: 5 bases; junction bases outside the gene matches: 5. This CDR3 region has 14 residues. CDR3 sequence: CASSLGQQNEKLFF. CDR3 nucleotides: TGTGCCAGCAGTCTGGGACAGCAGAATGAAAAACTGTTTTTT.

On this clone: Other DNA sequences in the same sample also yield this CDR3. The J gene is TRBJ2-3, the V gene TRBV9; 11 nucleotides agree with TRBD1. There are 15 residues in the CDR3. Germline loops: CDR1 SGDLS, CDR2 YYNGEE. V gave up 2 bases and J gave up 3 bases; unmatched junction bases: 2. The CDR3 loop is CASSVGTGGTDTQYF. Written as DNA, the CDR3 is TGTGCCAGCAGCGTGGGGACAGGGGGAACAGATACGCAGTATTTT.

The rearrangement links TRBV7-2 to TRBJ1-1, with 9 bases identical to TRBD1. The germline CDR1 and CDR2 sequences are SGHTA and FQGNSA. J lost 4 bases, V lost 4 bases, and 7 bases had no gene match. This CDR3 spans 15 amino acids. The CDR3 protein is CASSSTGQGGTEAFF. Here the CDR3 DNA reads TGTGCCAGCAGCTCGACGGGACAGGGTGGCACTGAAGCTTTCTTT.

V usage is TRBV2 and J usage is TRBJ1-3; 8 bases are a match to TRBD1. J gave up 2 bases and V 6 bases, and 3 bases lay outside the gene matches. The germline CDR1 and CDR2 sequences are SNHLY and FYNNEI. This CDR3 contains 14 residues. The CDR3, as DNA: TGTGCCAGCAGCGCGACAGGGGCTGGAAACACCATATATTTT. Amino acid sequence: CASSATGAGNTIYF. Full variable domain (remainder filled in from reference TRBV2 and TRBJ1-3): EPEVTQTPSHQVTQMGQEVILRCVPISNHLYFYWYRQILGQKVEFLVSFYNNEISEKSEIFDDQFSVERPDGSNFTLKIRSTKLEDSAMYFCASSATGAGNTIYFGEGSWLTVV.

The chain is built from TRBV4-1 and TRBJ2-5; a possible D gene is TRBD2 (6 bases). The V gene lost 4 bases and the J gene lost 5 bases, with 14 bases spanning the gap. The CDR3 consists of 14 residues. Per the germline V gene, CDR1 is MGHRA and CDR2 is YSYEKL. The CDR3 is CASSPRGREETQYF. The CDR3 DNA follows: TGCGCCAGCAGCCCCCGAGGCCGGGAGGAGACCCAGTACTTC.

V gene TRBV7-8 combines with J gene TRBJ1-3; 8 bases map to TRBD1. CDR3 length equals 17 residues. Germline V gene sequence: CDR1 SGHVS, CDR2 FQNEAQ. J was trimmed by 3 bases and V by 2 bases; bases with no gene match: 9. CDR3: CASSLTGTGGSGNTIYF. The CDR3 region has the DNA TGTGCCAGCAGCTTAACCGGGACAGGCGGCAGTGGAAACACCATATATTTT.

The rearrangement joins TRBV7-6 to TRBJ2-2; possibly TRBD2 for D (6 bases). This CDR3 region has 14 residues. Trimming removed 6 bases from V and 4 bases from J, with 12 bases in between. From germline, CDR1 is SGHVS and CDR2 FNYEAQ. The CDR3 nucleotides read TGTGCCAGCAGTTTGACGGGGGTCACCGGGGAGCTGTTTTTT. It yields the protein CASSLTGVTGELFF. The full variable domain, rest sourced from reference TRBV7-6 and TRBJ2-2, is GAGVSQSPRYKVTKRGQDVALRCDPISGHVSLYWYRQALGQGPEFLTYFNYEAQQDKSGLPNDRFSAERPEGSISTLTIQRTEQRDSAMYRCASSLTGVTGELFFGEGSRLTVL.

This clone was detected a few times. The genes are TRBV7-9 and TRBJ1-2, with a weak D call TRBD1 (5 bases). The CDR3 runs 17 residues. Trimming removed 2 bases from V and 0 bases from J, with 16 bases in between. Germline V gene sequence: CDR1 SEHNR, CDR2 FQNEAQ (reference sequence). Here the CDR3 reads CASSLMRGTLANYGYTF. For the CDR3, the DNA is TGTGCCAGCAGCTTAATGCGGGGGACGCTAGCTAACTATGGCTACACCTTC.

V gene TRBV2 combines with J gene TRBJ1-1, with TRBD1 as a possible D gene (6 bases). CDR1 and CDR2 from the germline V gene are SNHLY and FYNNEI. V lost 5 bases and J lost 3, with 19 bases in between. The CDR3 has 16 amino acids. In DNA, the CDR3 is TGTGCCAGCAGTTGGGGGGGGCGCCTCCGCGACACTGAAGCTTTCTTT. Protein sequence: CASSWGGRLRDTEAFF.

V is TRBV4-1 and J is TRBJ1-2; TRBD1 matches at 10 bases. The CDR3 covers 17 residues. In germline, CDR1 is MGHRA, CDR2 YSYEKL. Trimming at V came to 0 bases and at J to 6 bases, leaving 10 bases not matched to a gene. DNA of the CDR3: TGCGCCAGCAGCCAAGATGCGACAGGGGGCGCGAGTAATGGCTACACCTTC. Translated, it gives CASSQDATGGASNGYTF.

In this sample, this clone turned up once. The chain couples TRBV7-2 to TRBJ1-3, with 9 positions matching TRBD1. Germline trimming cut 5 bases from V and 7 bases from J; bases unmatched to any gene: 9. CDR3 length equals 15 residues. Germline V gene sequence: CDR1 SGHTA, CDR2 FQGNSA. Here the CDR3 DNA reads TGTGCCAGCAGCCACGGACAGGGGTACATGAACACCATATATTTT. Translating gives CASSHGQGYMNTIYF.

This chain links TRBV7-8 with TRBJ2-2; 15 bases match TRBD2. This CDR3 has 17 amino acids. Trimming took 2 bases from V and 6 from J; bases not matched to a gene: 4. Germline V lookup: CDR1 SGHVS, CDR2 FQNEAQ. CDR3 residues: CASSLKGLAGGAGELFF. DNA of the CDR3: TGTGCCAGCAGCTTAAAGGGACTAGCGGGGGGTGCCGGGGAGCTGTTTTTT.

For the CDR3, the DNA is TGTGCCAGCAGTTATCCGACTAGCGGGGGGGCTATTTCTGACACAGATACGCAGTATTTT. Translated, it gives CASSYPTSGGAISDTDTQYF. V gene TRBV6-2 or TRBV6-3 combines with J gene TRBJ2-3, with TRBD2 identical over 14 bases. Germline CDR1 and CDR2: MNHEY and SVGEGT. The CDR3 runs 20 residues. The ends lost 3 bases at V and 2 bases at J; junction bases unmatched: 13.

This clone has only one observation. The gene calls are TRBV6-5 and TRBJ1-5; D is undetermined. The CDR3 totals 13 residues. The germline V gene encodes CDR1 MNHEY and CDR2 SVGAGI. V was shortened by 4 bases and J by 4 bases, with 8 bases between the two germline ends. The CDR3 DNA is TGTGCCAGCAGTTTGAAAGAGAATCAGCCCCAGCATTTT. It yields the protein CASSLKENQPQHF.

The chain has TRBV15 and TRBJ2-2; 7 nucleotides match TRBD1. The CDR3 extends over 15 amino acids. V shed 6 bases and J 3 bases; nucleotides not matched to a gene: 7. CDR1 and CDR2 from the germline V gene are LNHNV and YYDKDF (reference sequence). CDR3 sequence reads: CATRQGSGDTGELFF. CDR3 bases: TGTGCCACCAGACAGGGGAGCGGCGACACCGGGGAGCTGTTTTTT.

This clone was recorded only once. The rearrangement links TRBV6-5 to TRBJ1-1; a possible D gene is TRBD1 (6 bases). Germline V gives CDR1 MNHEY, CDR2 SVGAGI. The CDR3 contains 15 residues. V was shortened by 2 bases and J by 4 bases, with 14 bases between the two germline ends. CDR3 amino acids: CASSYNRATTTEAFF. The CDR3 bases are TGTGCCAGCAGTTACAACAGGGCAACCACCACTGAAGCTTTCTTT.

As to this clone: Other DNA sequences within the sample encode an identical CDR3. The chain is built from TRBV19 and TRBJ1-2; weak D call: TRBD1 (5 bases). Trimming pared 3 bases from V and 3 bases from J, leaving 8 bases between. The CDR3 consists of 13 residues. CDR1 and CDR2 from the germline V gene are LNHDA and SQIVND (reference sequence). For the CDR3, the DNA is TGTGCCAGTAGTATTCGGGGGGACTATGGCTACACCTTC. Protein: CASSIRGDYGYTF. Supplemented by reference TRBV19 and TRBJ1-2, the full variable domain reads DGGITQSPKYLFRKEGQNVTLSCEQNLNHDAMYWYRQDPGQGLRLIYYSQIVNDFQKGDIAEGYSVSREKKESFPLTVTSAQKNPTAFYLCASSIRGDYGYTFGSGTRLTVV.

V usage is TRBV6-5 and J usage is TRBJ1-2; D gene uncertain. The CDR3 loop spans 13 amino acids. V was clipped by 5 bases and J by 2 bases, with 9 bases between them. Germline lookup yields CDR1 MNHEY and CDR2 SVGAGI. The CDR3 spells CASSRSGNYGYTF. The CDR3 DNA follows: TGTGCCAGCAGTCGGAGTGGGAACTATGGCTACACCTTC.

The chain joins TRBV4-3 to TRBJ2-1, with TRBD2 matching over 12 bases. Germline CDR1 LGHNA, CDR2 YSLEER. The CDR3 runs 17 residues. Unmatched junction bases numbered 4, after V lost 4 bases and J lost 0 bases. The CDR3 protein is CASSRSLAGGSYNEQFF. The CDR3 coding sequence is TGCGCCAGCAGCCGTTCACTAGCGGGGGGCTCCTACAATGAGCAGTTCTTC.

The J gene is TRBJ1-1, the V gene TRBV14, with D unclear. Germline CDR1 and CDR2: SGHDN and FVKESK. Trimming stripped 0 bases from V and 3 bases from J, with 5 bases between. The CDR3 runs to 13 residues. The CDR3 reads CASSQDIYTEAFF. Here the CDR3 DNA reads TGTGCCAGCAGCCAAGATATATACACTGAAGCTTTCTTT.

The rearrangement links TRBV6-2 or TRBV6-3 to TRBJ2-5; D might be TRBD1 (5 bases). Germline CDR1 is MNHEY and CDR2 is SVGEGT. The CDR3 length is 14 residues. V was pared by 5 bases and J by 5 bases, with 15 bases between. The CDR3: CASSPLWGRETQYF. The CDR3 nucleotides are TGTGCCAGCAGTCCCCTGTGGGGCAGGGAGACCCAGTACTTC.